This T cell receptor (beta chain) emerged from a study of blood T cell repertoires in COVID-19. Study-level background: Samples representing acute and convalescent COVID-19 were sourced from the United States, Italy and Spain. Sources were T cells, B-cell-depleted T cells, or PBMCs; the material itself was cDNA or gDNA.

The CDR3 extends over 15 amino acids. Germline CDR1 reads MNHEY; CDR2 reads SVGAGI. Trimming took 7 bases from V and 0 from J; bases not matched to a gene: 7. As handled by the study authors: Researchers report that nucleated cell counts were estimated from reference gene primer amplification. Here immunoSEQ multiplex PCR was the method, and the copy in TCRdb shows in-frame clones only, minus some. The DNA gave D and trimming, while V, J and clone size come from that table. Among 200,000 to 250,000 clones listed, approximately 85% were seen once. The sequencing input was peripheral blood. The sequence came from a woman aged 70-85 years with COVID-19, enrolled during active disease. The rearrangement uses TRBV6-5 and TRBJ2-5; 8 positions agree with TRBD1. The CDR3 region is CASTAGQAYQETQYF. DNA for the CDR3: TGTGCCAGCACCGCGGGACAGGCGTACCAAGAGACCCAGTACTTC.